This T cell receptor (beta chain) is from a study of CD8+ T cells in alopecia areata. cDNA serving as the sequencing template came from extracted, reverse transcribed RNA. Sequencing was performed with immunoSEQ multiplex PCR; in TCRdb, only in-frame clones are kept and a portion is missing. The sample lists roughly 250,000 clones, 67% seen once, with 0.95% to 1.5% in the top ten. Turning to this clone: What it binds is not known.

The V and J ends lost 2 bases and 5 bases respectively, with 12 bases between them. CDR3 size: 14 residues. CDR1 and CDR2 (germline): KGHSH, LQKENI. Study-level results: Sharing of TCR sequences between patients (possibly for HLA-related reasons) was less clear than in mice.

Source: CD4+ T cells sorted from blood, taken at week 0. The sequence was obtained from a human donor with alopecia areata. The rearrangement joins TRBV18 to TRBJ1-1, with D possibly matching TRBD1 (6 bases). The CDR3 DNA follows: TGTGCCAGCTCACCAACAGGGCTGGTGACTGAAGCTTTCTTT. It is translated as CASSPTGLVTEAFF.